In this sample, the clone carrying this T cell receptor (beta chain) turned up many times. The antigen remains unidentified. The CDR3 extends over 14 amino acids. Germline lookup yields CDR1 DFQATT and CDR2 SNEGSKA (reference sequence). The J segment lost 7 bases and the V segment lost 2 bases, leaving 6 bases of the junction unmatched. The sample originates from a study of CD8 T cells in ankylosing spondylitis. From the 5' RACE reads, TCRdb called clonotypes with MiXCR, one entry per CDR3 protein. The sample comprises a few hundred thousand distinct CDR3 sequences, roughly 10% of which are singletons, and around 8.4% rests with the top ten. Points from the study as a whole: Made up of several highly homologous variants, a TCR beta motif appeared characteristic of ankylosing spondylitis blood.

The V call is TRBV20-1, the J call TRBJ1-5, with TRBD1 matching over 9 bases. The clonotype was recovered from a female donor with ankylosing spondylitis or in good health (not recorded which). The sample comprised blood, either unsorted or a sorted T cell fraction (not recorded which). The DNA of the CDR3 is TGCAGTGCTAGACTACAGGGGGCCTGGCAGCCCCAGCATTTT. As protein: CSARLQGAWQPQHF.